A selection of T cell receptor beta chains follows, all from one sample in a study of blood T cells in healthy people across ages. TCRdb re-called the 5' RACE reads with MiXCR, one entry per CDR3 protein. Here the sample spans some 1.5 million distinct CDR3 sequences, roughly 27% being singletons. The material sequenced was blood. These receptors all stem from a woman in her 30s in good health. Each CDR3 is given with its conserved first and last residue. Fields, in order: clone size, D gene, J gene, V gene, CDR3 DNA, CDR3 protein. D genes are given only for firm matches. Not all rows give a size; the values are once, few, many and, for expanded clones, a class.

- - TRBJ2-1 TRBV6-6 TGTGCCAGCAGTTCCCTACTTTACAATGAGCAGTTCTTC CASSSLLYNEQFF
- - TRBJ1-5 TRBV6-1 TGTGCCAGCAGTGTTATCTATCAGCCCCAGCATTTT CASSVIYQPQHF
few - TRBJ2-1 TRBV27 TGTGCCAGCAGTTTAGGAGGTGGGGGAGGAGTTTGGTTCTTC CASSLGGGGGVWFF
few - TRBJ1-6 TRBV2 TGTGCCAGCACTTCGCAGTATAATTCACCCCTCCACTTT CASTSQYNSPLHF
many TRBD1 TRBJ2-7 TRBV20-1 TGCAGTGCTGGGACAGGGGACGAGCAGTACTTC CSAGTGDEQYF
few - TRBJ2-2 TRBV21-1 TGTGCCAGCAGCGAAAAAGGTCAGGGACTAGCGGGGGAAGTGTACACCGGGGAGCTGTTTTTT CASSEKGQGLAGEVYTGELFF
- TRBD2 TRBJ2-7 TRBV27 TGTGCCAGCAGCACCCCCATAGCGGGGGGCGTCCCCACCTACGAGCAGTACTTC CASSTPIAGGVPTYEQYF
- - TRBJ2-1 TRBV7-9 TGTGCCAGCAGCTTCAGGGTGGGGTCCTACAATGAGCAGTTCTTC CASSFRVGSYNEQFF
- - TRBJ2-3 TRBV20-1 TGCAGTGCAACCACTTTTGCGGCCCACACAGATACGCAGTATTTT CSATTFAAHTDTQYF
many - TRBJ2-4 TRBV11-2 TGTGCCAGCAGCTTGGCCCTAGCCAAAAACATTCAGTACTTC CASSLALAKNIQYF
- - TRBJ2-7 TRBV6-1 TGTGCCAGCAGGGAAAAAGGTACCTACGAGCAGTACTTC CASREKGTYEQYF
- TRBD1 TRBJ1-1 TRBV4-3 TGCGCCGGCAGCCAGGGGACAGCGAACACTGAAGCTTTCTTT CAGSQGTANTEAFF
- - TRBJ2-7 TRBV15 TGTGCCACCAGCAGAGATTCGCCAGTTTCCTACAATGAGCAGTACTTC CATSRDSPVSYNEQYF
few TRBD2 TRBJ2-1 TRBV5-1 TGCGCCAGCAGCTTGGCACGACTAGCGGGAGCGACGAACAATGAGCAGTTCTTC CASSLARLAGATNNEQFF
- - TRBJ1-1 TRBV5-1 TGCGCCAGCAGCACACCGGACGGGTTGAACACTGAAGCTTTCTTT CASSTPDGLNTEAFF
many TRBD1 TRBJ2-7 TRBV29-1 TGCAGCGTGTCAGACATACCGGGACAGGACGTCGAGCAGTACTTC CSVSDIPGQDVEQYF
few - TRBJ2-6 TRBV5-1 TGCGCCAGCAGTAGGTGGGCTCTGGATACGGGGGCCAACGTCCTGACTTTC CASSRWALDTGANVLTF
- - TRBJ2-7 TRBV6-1 TGTGCCAGCAGTGAAAGATTGCGCCAGCATGGCGAGCAGTACTTC CASSERLRQHGEQYF
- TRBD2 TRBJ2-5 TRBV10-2 TGCGCCAGCAGTCCATGGGGGGGATCCGGGGAGACCCAGTACTTC CASSPWGGSGETQYF
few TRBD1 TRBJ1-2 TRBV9 TGTGCCAGCAGTGAGGCGGGACAGTATGGCTACACCTTC CASSEAGQYGYTF
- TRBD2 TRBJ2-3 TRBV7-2 TGTGCCAGCAGCTCCCCCAGCGGGGGTACCCTGCCGGATACGCAGTATTTT CASSSPSGGTLPDTQYF
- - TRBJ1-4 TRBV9 TGTGCCAGCAGCGGAGAGAGAGAAAAACTGTTTTTT CASSGEREKLFF
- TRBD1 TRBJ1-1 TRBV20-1 TGCAGTGCTTTGACAGGGGGCGCGACTGAAGCTTTCTTT CSALTGGATEAFF
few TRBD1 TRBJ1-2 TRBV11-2 TGTGCCAGCAGCCCCAGGGGGCCCGTCTATGGCTACACCTTC CASSPRGPVYGYTF
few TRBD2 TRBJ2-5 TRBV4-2 TGTGCCAGCAGCCAAGTGGGAACTAGCGGGCTTCAAGAGACCCAGTACTTC CASSQVGTSGLQETQYF
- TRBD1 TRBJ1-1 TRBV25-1 TGTGCCAGCAGTGGGAGACAGGGGGCAGGCACTGAAGCTTTCTTT CASSGRQGAGTEAFF
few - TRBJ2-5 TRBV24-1 TGTGCCACCAGTGACGGGGGTCGTCTTACAGAGACCCAGTACTTC CATSDGGRLTETQYF
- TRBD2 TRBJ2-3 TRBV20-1 TGCAGTGCTTCAATAGCGGGAGTTGTCACAGATACGCAGTATTTT CSASIAGVVTDTQYF
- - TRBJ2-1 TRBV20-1 TGCAGTGCTAGAGGAGGCGGAAACCGATGGGAGTGGGAGTTCTTC CSARGGGNRWEWEFF
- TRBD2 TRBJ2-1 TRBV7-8 TGTGCCAGCAGCTGGAGCGGGGTCTACAATGAGCAGTTCTTC CASSWSGVYNEQFF
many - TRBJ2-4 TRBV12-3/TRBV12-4 TGTGCCAGCGAGGAGGCGGGCAAAAACATTCAGTACTTC CASEEAGKNIQYF
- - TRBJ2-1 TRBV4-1 TGCGCCAGCAGCCAAGATGTTGGGCTTGGAGAGCAGTTCTTC CASSQDVGLGEQFF
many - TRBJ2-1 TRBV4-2 TGTGCCAGCAGCCAGCCCTATTACGGGGAGCCCTACAATGAGCAGTTCTTC CASSQPYYGEPYNEQFF
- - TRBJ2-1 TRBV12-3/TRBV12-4 TGTGCCAGCAGTTTTTGGGGGGGCCATGAGCAGTTCTTC CASSFWGGHEQFF
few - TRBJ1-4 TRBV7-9 TGTGCCAGCAGCTTAGCCGGGTCCTTGAATGAAAAACTGTTTTTT CASSLAGSLNEKLFF
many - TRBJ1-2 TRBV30 TGTGCCTGGAGTACCAACTATGGCTACACCTTC CAWSTNYGYTF
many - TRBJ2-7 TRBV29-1 TGCAGCGTTCTGGCTAGCAGATCCTACGAGCAGTACTTC CSVLASRSYEQYF
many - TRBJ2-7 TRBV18 TGTGCCAGCAGCCCAGGGGACGAGCAGTACTTC CASSPGDEQYF
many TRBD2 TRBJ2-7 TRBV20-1 TGCAGTGCTAGAGATTTGGGAAATGGAGCGGGAGCTTCCCAAGAGCAGTACTTC CSARDLGNGAGASQEQYF
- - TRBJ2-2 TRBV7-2 TGTGCCAGCAGGGGAGTTTCAGAGAGCACCGGGGAGCTGTTTTTT CASRGVSESTGELFF
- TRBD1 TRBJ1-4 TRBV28 TGTGCCAGCAGCAAAGGGGGCGGTGGTGAAAAACTGTTTTTT CASSKGGGGEKLFF
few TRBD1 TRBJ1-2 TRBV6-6 TGTGCCAGCACCGATCAGGGGGGGGTCTATGGCTACACCTTC CASTDQGGVYGYTF
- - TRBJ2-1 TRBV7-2 TGTGCCAGCAGCCCGGACAGAGCCCTTTACAATGAGCAGTTCTTC CASSPDRALYNEQFF
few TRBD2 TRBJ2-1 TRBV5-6 TGTGCCAGCAGCTTAAGATCCGGGGGGGCGCCGTTCTTC CASSLRSGGAPFF
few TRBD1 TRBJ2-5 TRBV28 TGTGCCAGCAGTTCCCGATCTAGGACAGGGAGGGAGACCCAGTACTTC CASSSRSRTGRETQYF
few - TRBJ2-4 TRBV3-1 TGTGCCAGCAGCCAAGATCATGCGGACACTCAGTACTTC CASSQDHADTQYF
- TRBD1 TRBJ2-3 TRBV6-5 TGTGCCAGCGGACGACAGGGGGCTTTGGATACGCAGTATTTT CASGRQGALDTQYF
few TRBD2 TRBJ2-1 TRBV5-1 TGCGCCAGCAGCAAAACCGGGACTACTTACAATGAGCAGTTCTTC CASSKTGTTYNEQFF
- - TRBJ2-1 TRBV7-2 TGTGCCAGCACCCTACAGGGGGGGGCCGTCGATGAGCAGTTCTTC CASTLQGGAVDEQFF
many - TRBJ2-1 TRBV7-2 TGTGCCAGCAGCTCCTTCGCCGGGACGAGCAATGAGCAGTTCTTC CASSSFAGTSNEQFF
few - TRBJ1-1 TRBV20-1 TGCAGTGCTAGTAGGTATGGACAGTTGAACACTGAAGCTTTCTTT CSASRYGQLNTEAFF
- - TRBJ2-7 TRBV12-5 TGTGCTAGTGGTTTGGTGGACCGGTCGTTCTACGAGCAGTACTTC CASGLVDRSFYEQYF
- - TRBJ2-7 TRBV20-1 TGCAGTGCTAGAGAAGGCGGTATGGGGTACGAGCAGTACTTC CSAREGGMGYEQYF
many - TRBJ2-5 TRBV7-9 TGTGCCAGCAGCTTAGGACCAGGGGCAGAGACCCAGTACTTC CASSLGPGAETQYF